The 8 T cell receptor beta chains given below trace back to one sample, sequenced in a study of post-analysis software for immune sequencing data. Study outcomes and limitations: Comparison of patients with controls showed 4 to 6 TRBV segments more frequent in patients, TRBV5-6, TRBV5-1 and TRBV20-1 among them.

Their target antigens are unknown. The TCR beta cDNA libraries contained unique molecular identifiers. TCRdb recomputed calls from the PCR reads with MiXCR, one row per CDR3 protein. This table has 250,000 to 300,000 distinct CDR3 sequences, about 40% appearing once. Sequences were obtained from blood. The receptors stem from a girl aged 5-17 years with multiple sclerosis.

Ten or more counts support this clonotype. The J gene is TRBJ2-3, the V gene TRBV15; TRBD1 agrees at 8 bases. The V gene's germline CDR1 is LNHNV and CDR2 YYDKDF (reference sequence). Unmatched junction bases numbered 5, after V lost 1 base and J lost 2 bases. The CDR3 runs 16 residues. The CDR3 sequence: CATSRAYRGTTDTQYF. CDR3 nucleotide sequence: TGTGCCACCAGCAGAGCCTACAGGGGGACCACAGATACGCAGTATTTT.

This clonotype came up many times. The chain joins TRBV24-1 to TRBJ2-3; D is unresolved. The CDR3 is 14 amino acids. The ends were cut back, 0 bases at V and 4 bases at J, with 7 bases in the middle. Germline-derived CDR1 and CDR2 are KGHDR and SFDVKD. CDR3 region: CATSDLQAPDTQYF. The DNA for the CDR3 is TGTGCCACCAGTGATTTGCAAGCCCCAGATACGCAGTATTTT.

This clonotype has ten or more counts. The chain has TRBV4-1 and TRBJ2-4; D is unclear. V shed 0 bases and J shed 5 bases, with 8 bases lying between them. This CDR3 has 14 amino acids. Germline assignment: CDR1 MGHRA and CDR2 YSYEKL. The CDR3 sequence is CASSQDRAENIQYF. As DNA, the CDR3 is TGCGCCAGCAGCCAAGATCGGGCCGAAAACATTCAGTACTTC.

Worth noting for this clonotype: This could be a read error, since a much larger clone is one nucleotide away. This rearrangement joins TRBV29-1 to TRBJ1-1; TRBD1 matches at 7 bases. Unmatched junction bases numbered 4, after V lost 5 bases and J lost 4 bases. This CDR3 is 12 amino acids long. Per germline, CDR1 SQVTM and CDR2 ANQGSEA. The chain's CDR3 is CSVPDRATEAFF. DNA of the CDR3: TGCAGCGTTCCAGACAGGGCCACTGAAGCTTTCTTT.

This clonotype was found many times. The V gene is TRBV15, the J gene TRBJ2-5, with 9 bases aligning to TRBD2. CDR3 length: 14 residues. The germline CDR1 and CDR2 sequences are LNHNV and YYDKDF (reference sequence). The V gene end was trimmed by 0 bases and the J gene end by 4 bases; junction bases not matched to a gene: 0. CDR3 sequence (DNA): TGTGCCACCAGCAGAGAACTAGCGGGAGAGACCCAGTACTTC. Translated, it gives CATSRELAGETQYF. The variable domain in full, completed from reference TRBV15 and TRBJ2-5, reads DAMVIQNPRYQVTQFGKPVTLSCSQTLNHNVMYWYQQKSSQAPKLLFHYYDKDFNNEADTPDNFQSRRPNTSFCFLDIRSPGLGDTAMYLCATSRELAGETQYFGPGTRLLVL.

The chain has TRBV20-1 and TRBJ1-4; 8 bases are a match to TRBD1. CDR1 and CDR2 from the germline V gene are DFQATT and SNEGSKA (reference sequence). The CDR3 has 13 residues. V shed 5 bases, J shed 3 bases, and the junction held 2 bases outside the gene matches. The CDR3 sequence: CSAGQGANEKLFF. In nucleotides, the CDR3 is TGCAGTGCTGGACAGGGAGCTAATGAAAAACTGTTTTTT.

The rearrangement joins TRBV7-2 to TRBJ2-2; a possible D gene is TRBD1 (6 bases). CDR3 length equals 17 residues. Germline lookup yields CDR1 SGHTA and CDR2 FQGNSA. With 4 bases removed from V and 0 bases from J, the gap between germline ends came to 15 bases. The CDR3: CASSWRQTGANTGELFF. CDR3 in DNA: TGTGCCAGCAGCTGGAGACAGACAGGCGCGAACACCGGGGAGCTGTTTTTT.

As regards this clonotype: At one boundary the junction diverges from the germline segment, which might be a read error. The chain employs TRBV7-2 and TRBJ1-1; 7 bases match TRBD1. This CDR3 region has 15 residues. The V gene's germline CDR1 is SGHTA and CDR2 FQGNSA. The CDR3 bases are TGTGCCAACAGCTCCAATGCCCGACAGGGCACTGAAGCTTTCTTT. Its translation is CANSSNARQGTEAFF.